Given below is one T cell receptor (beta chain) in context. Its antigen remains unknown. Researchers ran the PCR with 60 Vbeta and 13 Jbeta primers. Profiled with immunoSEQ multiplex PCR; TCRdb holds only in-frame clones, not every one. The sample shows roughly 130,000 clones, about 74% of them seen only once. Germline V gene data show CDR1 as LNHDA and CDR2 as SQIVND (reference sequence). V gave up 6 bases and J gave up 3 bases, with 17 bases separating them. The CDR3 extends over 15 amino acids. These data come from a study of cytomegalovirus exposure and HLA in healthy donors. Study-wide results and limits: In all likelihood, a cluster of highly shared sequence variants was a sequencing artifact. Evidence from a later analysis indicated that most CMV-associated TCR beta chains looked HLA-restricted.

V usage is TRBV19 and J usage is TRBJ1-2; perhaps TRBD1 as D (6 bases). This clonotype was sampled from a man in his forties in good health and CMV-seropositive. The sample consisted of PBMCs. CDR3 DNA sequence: TGTGCCAGTAGGAAACTAGAGGGGGTTTACTATGGCTACACCTTC. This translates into CASRKLEGVYYGYTF.